This TCR beta chain comes out of a study of T cell responses to AZD1222 COVID-19 vaccine. Overall study context: Whether given at about 4 or about 12 weeks, second doses were pooled.

Repertoires were generated with immunoSEQ multiplex PCR, while TCRdb's copy carries only in-frame clones and drops some. The top ten hold roughly 7.3% of the sample, which has 140,000 to 150,000 clones, roughly 88% seen once. A remark on this clone: Its specificity is not known.

The germline V and J ends were trimmed by 6 bases and 1 base, with 6 bases remaining between them. Germline-derived CDR1 and CDR2 are MNHEY and SVGAGI. The CDR3 is 12 amino acids. General study results and limits: It was only after the peak T cell response that any repertoires were sampled. Baseline serology detected seropositivity in only a handful of AZD1222 recipients.

The chain employs TRBV6-5 and TRBJ1-1; D ambiguous. This receptor was obtained from an adult in good health. The specimen comprised peripheral blood, sampled on day 0 of AZD1222 vaccination. The CDR3 here is CASRTANTEAFF. CDR3 coding DNA: TGTGCCAGCAGAACAGCGAACACTGAAGCTTTCTTT.